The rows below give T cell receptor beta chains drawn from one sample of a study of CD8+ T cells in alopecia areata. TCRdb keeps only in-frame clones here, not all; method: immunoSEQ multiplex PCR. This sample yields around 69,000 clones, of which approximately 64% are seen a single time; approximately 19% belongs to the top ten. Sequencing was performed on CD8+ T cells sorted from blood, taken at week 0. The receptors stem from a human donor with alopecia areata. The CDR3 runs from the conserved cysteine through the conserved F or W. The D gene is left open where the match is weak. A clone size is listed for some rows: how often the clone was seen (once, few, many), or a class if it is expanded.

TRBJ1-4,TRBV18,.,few,TGTGCCAGCTCACCAATTCTACCCCAGGGCCCCACTGCAACTAATGAAAAACTGTTTTTT,CASSPILPQGPTATNEKLFF
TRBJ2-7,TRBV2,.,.,TGTGCCAGCATCTCGTCGCACGAGCAGTACTTC,CASISSHEQYF
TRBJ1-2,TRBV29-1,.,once,TGCAGCGCCGAGGGGGGGGCCCGTACCGGATCTAACTATGGCTACACCTTC,CSAEGGARTGSNYGYTF
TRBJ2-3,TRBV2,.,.,TGTGCCAGCAGCGCCGGGGGTACAGATACGCAGTATTTT,CASSAGGTDTQYF
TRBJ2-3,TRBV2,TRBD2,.,TGTGCCACCGTCCCGAAAGGACTAGCCCACACAGATACGCAGTATTTT,CATVPKGLAHTDTQYF
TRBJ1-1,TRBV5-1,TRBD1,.,TGCGCCAGCAGCACACGGACAGGGGGCACGAGGGACACTGAAGCTTTCTTT,CASSTRTGGTRDTEAFF
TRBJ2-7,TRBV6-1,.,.,TGTGCCAGCAGTGAACCGCCGGACACATGGATCTACGAGCAGTACTTC,CASSEPPDTWIYEQYF
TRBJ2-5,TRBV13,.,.,TGTGCCAGCAGCCCACCTATCCAAGAGACCCAGTACTTC,CASSPPIQETQYF
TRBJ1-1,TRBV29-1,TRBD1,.,TGCAGCGTTTGGACAGGGGGCGGCACTGAAGCTTTCTTT,CSVWTGGGTEAFF
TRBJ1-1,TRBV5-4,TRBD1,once,TGTGCCAGCAGCTTAACAGGGGGCACTGAAGCTTTCTTT,CASSLTGGTEAFF
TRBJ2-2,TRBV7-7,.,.,TGTGCCAGCAGTCCCCTAGGGTCCGGGGAGCTGTTTTTT,CASSPLGSGELFF
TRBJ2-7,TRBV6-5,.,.,TGTGCCAGCAGTGCGAGGGCAGGGGGGACCTACGAGCAGTACTTC,CASSARAGGTYEQYF
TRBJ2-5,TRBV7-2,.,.,TGTGCCAGCAGCTTAGTGATAGCTCTCCCTCAAGAGACCCAGTACTTC,CASSLVIALPQETQYF
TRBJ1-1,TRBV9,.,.,TGTGCCAGCAGCGTAGGGGAACGGATGAAGAACACTGAAGCTTTCTTT,CASSVGERMKNTEAFF
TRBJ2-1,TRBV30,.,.,TGTGCCTGGAGAGCTTCCGGGCAGCCAGGCTACAATGAGCAGTTCTTC,CAWRASGQPGYNEQFF
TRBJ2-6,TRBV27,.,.,TGTGCCAGCAGTATTGTCTCTGGGGCCAACGTCCTGACTTTC,CASSIVSGANVLTF
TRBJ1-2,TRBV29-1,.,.,TGCAGCGTTGAAGATTTTCGGGACGGCTACACCTTC,CSVEDFRDGYTF
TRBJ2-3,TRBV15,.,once,TGTGCCACCAGCAGCCACAGAACAGATACGCAGTATTTT,CATSSHRTDTQYF
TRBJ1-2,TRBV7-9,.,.,TGTGCCAGCAGCTTAGTTGGGGTTAATGGCTACACCTTC,CASSLVGVNGYTF
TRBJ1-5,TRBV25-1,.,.,TGTGCCAGCAGTGAATACGGAGCTTCACAGCCCCAGCATTTT,CASSEYGASQPQHF
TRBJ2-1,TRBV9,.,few,TGTGCCAGCAGAGCCGGGGACGAGTACAATGAGCAGTTCTTC,CASRAGDEYNEQFF
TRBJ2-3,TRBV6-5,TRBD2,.,TGTGCCAGCAGTTACTCCATCCGGGGGGTCCCAGATACGCAGTATTTT,CASSYSIRGVPDTQYF
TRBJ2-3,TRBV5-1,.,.,TGCGCCAGCAGCTTGGGAACGACTGAACTACCGAGCACAGATACGCAGTATTTT,CASSLGTTELPSTDTQYF
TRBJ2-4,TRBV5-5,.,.,TGTGCCAGCAGCTTGAGGGGGGGCGGAGCCAAAAACATTCAGTACTTC,CASSLRGGGAKNIQYF
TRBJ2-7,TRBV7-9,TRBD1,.,TGTGCCAGCAGCCCCTCCGTACAGGGGGACGAGCAGTACTTC,CASSPSVQGDEQYF
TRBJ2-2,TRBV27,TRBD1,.,TGTGCCAGCAGACCGGGACAGGGAGGGACCGGGGAGCTGTTTTTT,CASRPGQGGTGELFF
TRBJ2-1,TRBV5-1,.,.,TGCGCCAGCAGTTCTGGACTTTACAATGAGCAGTTCTTC,CASSSGLYNEQFF
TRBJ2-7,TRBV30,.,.,TGTGCCTGGATTCCACTCCGGGGGTCTAGGGAGCAGTACTTC,CAWIPLRGSREQYF
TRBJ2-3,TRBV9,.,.,TGTGCCAGCAGCGTGGACTACCTCCGCACAGATACGCAGTATTTT,CASSVDYLRTDTQYF
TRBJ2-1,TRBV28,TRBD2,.,TGTGCCAGCAGTTTAAGAGGGAGGGCAAATGAGCAGTTCTTC,CASSLRGRANEQFF
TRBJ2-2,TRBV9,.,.,TGTGCCAGCAGCGTAGTCAACGGGGAGCTGTTTTTT,CASSVVNGELFF
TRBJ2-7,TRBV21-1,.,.,TGTGCCAGCAGCGAGACACAAGAAAGCTACGAGCAGTACTTC,CASSETQESYEQYF
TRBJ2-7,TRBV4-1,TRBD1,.,TGCGCCAGCAGCCAGGGGACAGGGGTGGTCGAGCAGTACTTC,CASSQGTGVVEQYF
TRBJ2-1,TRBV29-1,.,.,TGCAGCGTTGAAGAAGGGGGGGTTCCCTACAATGAGCAGTTCTTC,CSVEEGGVPYNEQFF
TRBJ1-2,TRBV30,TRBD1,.,TGTGCCTGGAGTATTAGACCGGGACAGGGGATCTATGGCTACACCTTC,CAWSIRPGQGIYGYTF
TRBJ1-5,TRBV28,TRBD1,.,TGTGCCAGCAGCCCCGCCGGGACAGGGTCATATAGCAATCAGCCCCAGCATTTT,CASSPAGTGSYSNQPQHF
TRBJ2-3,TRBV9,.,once,TGTGCCAGCAGCGTAGGGGGGAAGGATACGCAGTATTTT,CASSVGGKDTQYF
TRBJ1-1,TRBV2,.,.,TGTGCCAGCAGTTCCGGGTCCCTCGACCAAGCTTTCTTT,CASSSGSLDQAFF
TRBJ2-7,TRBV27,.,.,TGTGCCAGCAGTTTATTGAGGGAACCCTACGAGCAGTACTTC,CASSLLREPYEQYF
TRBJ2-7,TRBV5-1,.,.,TGCGCCAGCAGCTCCACTAGTCCGGGCGAGCAGTACTTC,CASSSTSPGEQYF
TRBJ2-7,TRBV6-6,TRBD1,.,TGTGCCAGCAGCGGGGACAGAGTCTCCTACGAGCAGTACTTC,CASSGDRVSYEQYF
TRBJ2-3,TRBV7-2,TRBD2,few,TGTGCCAGCAGCTTAGCTCCTAGCGGGAGAAAGTATTTT,CASSLAPSGRKYF
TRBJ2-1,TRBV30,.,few,TGTGCCTGGAGTCCCGTGGCTGAGCAGTTCTTC,CAWSPVAEQFF
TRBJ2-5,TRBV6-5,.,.,TGTGCCAGCAGTCCCCCCGGCCGATCGCGGGAGACCCAGTACTTC,CASSPPGRSRETQYF
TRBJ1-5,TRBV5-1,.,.,TGCGCCAGCAGCTTGTTGGGGAATAGCAATCAGCCCCAGCATTTT,CASSLLGNSNQPQHF
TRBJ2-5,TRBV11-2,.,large,TGTGCCAGCAGCTTGTATCCTGCGGCAGGCGGGGAGACCCAGTACTTC,CASSLYPAAGGETQYF
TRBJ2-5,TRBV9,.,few,TGTGCCAGCAGCGTGGAGTTAGGGTACGAGACCCAGTACTTC,CASSVELGYETQYF
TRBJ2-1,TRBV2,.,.,TGTGCCAGCAGTGATGTCGGCCTCACCTACAATGAGCAGTTCTTC,CASSDVGLTYNEQFF
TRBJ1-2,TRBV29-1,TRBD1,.,TGCAGCGTTGAGGGGCCCGTCGGACAGGGGAACTATGGCTACACCTTC,CSVEGPVGQGNYGYTF
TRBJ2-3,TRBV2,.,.,TGTGCCGGTCTCTACGGAGGAGGGACCCACGTATATACGCAGTATTTT,CAGLYGGGTHVYTQYF
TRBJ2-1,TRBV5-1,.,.,TGCGCCAGCAGCTTGGAACAGAGTTTAGACAATGAGCAGTTCTTC,CASSLEQSLDNEQFF
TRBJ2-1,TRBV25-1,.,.,TGTGCCAGCAGTGGGGGGGCAGGCTCCAATGAGCAGTTCTTC,CASSGGAGSNEQFF